Below, 31 T cell receptor beta chains from the same sample are listed, as sequenced in a study of blood T cell repertoires in COVID-19. Sequencing used immunoSEQ multiplex PCR; TCRdb keeps in-frame clones, though not all of them. The data contain approximately 530,000 clones, approximately 91% of them singletons. The sequenced sample was peripheral blood. These receptors were taken from a woman aged 45 to 65 with COVID-19, enrolled during active disease.

This chain links TRBV30 with TRBJ2-2; 8 bases fit TRBD1. The germline gives CDR1 GTSNPN, CDR2 SVGIG (reference sequence). CDR3 length: 15 residues. V trimming: 3 bases; J trimming: 5 bases; junction bases outside the gene matches: 8. For the CDR3, the DNA is TGTGCCTGGAGACGTAGTTGGACAGGGACCGGGGAGCTGTTTTTT. As protein: CAWRRSWTGTGELFF. Drawing the rest from reference TRBV30 and TRBJ2-2, the complete variable domain is SQTIHQWPATLVQPVGSPLSLECTVEGTSNPNLYWYRQAAGRGLQLLFYSVGIGQISSEVPQNLSASRPQDRQFILSSKKLLLSDSGFYLCAWRRSWTGTGELFFGEGSRLTVL.

The rearrangement links TRBV10-2 to TRBJ1-5; 7 bases are shared with TRBD1. With 6 bases clipped from V and 5 bases from J, the junction kept 7 bases outside the gene matches. Germline V CDR1 and CDR2: WSHSY, SAAADI. The CDR3 length is 14 residues. CDR3 protein: CASRATGADQPQHF. The DNA of the CDR3 is TGCGCCAGCAGGGCCACAGGGGCTGATCAGCCCCAGCATTTT.

The chain has TRBV9 and TRBJ2-7, with D possibly matching TRBD1 (5 bases). The CDR3 is 15 residues long. Trimming took off 0 bases at V and 4 bases at J, with 14 bases between the two ends. Germline lookup yields CDR1 SGDLS and CDR2 YYNGEE. The CDR3 region is CASSVDPSRGYEQYF. DNA for the CDR3: TGTGCCAGCAGCGTAGACCCAAGTAGGGGATACGAGCAGTACTTC. The variable domain in full, completed from reference TRBV9 and TRBJ2-7, reads DSGVTQTPKHLITATGQRVTLRCSPRSGDLSVYWYQQSLDQGLQFLIQYYNGEERAKGNILERFSAQQFPDLHSELNLSSLELGDSALYFCASSVDPSRGYEQYFGPGTRLTVT.

This chain uses TRBV19 with TRBJ1-1; 11 nucleotides match TRBD1. CDR1 LNHDA and CDR2 SQIVND come from the germline V gene (reference sequence). After removal of 5 bases from V and 3 bases from J, the junction contained 8 bases not matched to a gene. The CDR3 has 16 amino acids. CDR3 protein: CASSSPDRGLHTEAFF. The CDR3 nucleotides read TGTGCCAGTAGTTCCCCGGACAGGGGGCTGCACACTGAAGCTTTCTTT.

This sequence joins TRBV10-3 and TRBJ2-3; 9 nucleotides agree with TRBD1. Germline CDR1 is ENHRY and CDR2 is SYGVKD. Trimming removed 4 bases from V and 5 bases from J; junction bases left unmatched: 7. The CDR3 has 15 amino acids. Here the CDR3 DNA reads TGTGCCATCAGTGCCCGGGACAGGGTGGTAGATACGCAGTATTTT. This codes for CAISARDRVVDTQYF.

The chain uses TRBV25-1 and TRBJ2-3; 7 nucleotides line up with TRBD2. In germline, CDR1 is MGHDK, CDR2 SYGVNS. Germline trimming cut 6 bases from V and 2 bases from J; bases unmatched to any gene: 8. The CDR3 extends over 15 amino acids. CDR3 protein: CASSGRGSNTDTQYF. The CDR3 nucleotides are TGTGCCAGCAGCGGGCGGGGGTCGAACACAGATACGCAGTATTTT.

The chain employs TRBV2 and TRBJ1-2; 8 nucleotides line up with TRBD1. The V and J ends lost 6 bases and 4 bases, in that order; junction bases with no gene match: 19. This CDR3 comprises 18 residues. Germline V lookup: CDR1 SNHLY, CDR2 FYNNEI. The DNA of the CDR3 is TGTGCCAGCAGGGCACGCCCCCTCGACAGGGGATGGAGCTATGGCTACACCTTC. It codes for CASRARPLDRGWSYGYTF.

This sequence joins TRBV21-1 and TRBJ1-6; TRBD1 is taken as the D call from the table, unchecked against the DNA. TRBV21-1 has pseudogene status. The CDR3 has 14 residues. CDR3 residues: CASKKARGNSPLHF. Here the CDR3 DNA reads TGTGCCAGCAAGAAGGCCAGGGGAAATTCACCCCTCCACTTT.

V gene TRBV29-1 combines with J gene TRBJ1-4, with 10 bases matching TRBD1. In germline, CDR1 is SQVTM, CDR2 ANQGSEA. CDR3 length equals 14 residues. The J segment lost 8 bases and the V segment lost 3 bases, leaving 6 bases of the junction unmatched. CDR3 in DNA: TGCAGCGTTGAGGGGGGACAGGGGCGAGAAAAACTGTTTTTT. This gives the protein CSVEGGQGREKLFF.

Note on this clone: Other DNA sequences in the sample encode the same CDR3. This sequence joins TRBV20-1 and TRBJ1-1; no clear D gene. The CDR3 consists of 11 residues. The germline V gene encodes CDR1 DFQATT and CDR2 SNEGSKA (reference sequence). V was clipped by 6 bases and J by 5 bases, with 10 bases between them. The CDR3 is CSARTGTEAFF. The CDR3 DNA reads as TGCAGTGCCAGGACGGGGACTGAAGCTTTCTTT.

Comment on this clone: Other DNA sequences in the sample encode the same CDR3. The chain links TRBV29-1 to TRBJ2-1, with TRBD2 matching 9 bases. The V and J ends lost 6 bases and 0 bases, in that order; junction bases with no gene match: 6. This CDR3 has 15 residues. Germline CDR1 is SQVTM and CDR2 is ANQGSEA. CDR3 sequence reads: CSVAGGPSSYNEQFF. The CDR3 coding sequence is TGCAGCGTAGCGGGGGGCCCCAGCTCCTACAATGAGCAGTTCTTC.

The V and J genes are TRBV27 and TRBJ2-1, with TRBD2 matching over 8 bases. The V gene's germline CDR1 is MNHEY and CDR2 SMNVEV (reference sequence). This CDR3 is 17 amino acids long. V trimming: 3 bases; J trimming: 0 bases; junction bases outside the gene matches: 7. The CDR3 nucleotides read TGTGCCAGCAGTTTGATCAGCGGGGGCAGCTCCTACAATGAGCAGTTCTTC. Protein product: CASSLISGGSSYNEQFF.

The rearrangement links TRBV5-1 to TRBJ2-3, with no clear D. Trimming took 7 bases from V and 3 from J, leaving 21 bases between them. Germline assignment: CDR1 SGHRS and CDR2 YFSETQ. There are 16 residues in the CDR3. The CDR3 nucleotides are TGCGCCAGCCGCCTGCCCGTGGAGTCTTCGACAGATACGCAGTATTTT. Translating gives CASRLPVESSTDTQYF.

Remarks on this clone: A read error is possible here, since a much larger clone lies one base away. The chain is built from TRBV5-4 and TRBJ1-1, with D perhaps TRBD1 (6 bases). V was pared by 2 bases and J by 0 bases, with 8 bases between. CDR1 is SGHNT and CDR2 is YYREEE in the germline V gene (reference sequence). This CDR3 is 14 amino acids long. CDR3 in DNA: TGTGCCAGCAGCTTTGGACAGCTGAACACTGAAGCTTTCTTT. Amino acid sequence: CASSFGQLNTEAFF. Using reference TRBV5-4 and TRBJ1-1 for the parts outside the CDR3, the full variable domain is ETGVTQSPTHLIKTRGQQVTLRCSSQSGHNTVSWYQQALGQGPQFIFQYYREEENGRGNFPPRFSGLQFPNYSSELNVNALELDDSALYLCASSFGQLNTEAFFGQGTRLTVV.

This chain joins TRBV5-6 and TRBJ1-1, with D maybe TRBD1 (6 bases). Between the trimmed V and J ends, which lost 6 bases and 5 bases, there was a span of 17 bases. Germline V CDR1 and CDR2: SGHDT, YYEEEE. The CDR3 contains 14 residues. The CDR3 here is CASTMTFRGTEAFF. CDR3 sequence (DNA): TGTGCCAGCACTATGACCTTCAGGGGAACTGAAGCTTTCTTT.

This clone was found a few times. The rearrangement joins TRBV10-3 to TRBJ2-2; TRBD1 matches 11 bases. Germline V gene lookup returns CDR1 ENHRY and CDR2 SYGVKD. This CDR3 has 16 amino acids. V was clipped by 7 bases and J by 5 bases; unmatched bases: 9. The CDR3 loop reads CAITPTGTGGTGELFF. DNA of the CDR3: TGTGCCATCACCCCCACCGGGACAGGGGGGACCGGGGAGCTGTTTTTT.

V gene TRBV20-1 combines with J gene TRBJ1-1, with D perhaps TRBD1 (5 bases). V lost 7 bases and J 6 bases, leaving 9 bases between the germline ends. The CDR3 has 10 amino acids. CDR1 and CDR2 (germline): DFQATT, SNEGSKA (reference sequence). The CDR3 DNA follows: TGCAGTGGGGAGGGGCCTGAAGCTTTCTTT. As protein: CSGEGPEAFF.

The V call is TRBV6-6, the J call TRBJ2-5; 8 nucleotides agree with TRBD1. The CDR3 length is 13 residues. Germline CDR1 MNHNY, CDR2 SVGAGI (reference sequence). The J segment lost 5 bases and the V segment lost 10 bases, leaving 9 bases of the junction unmatched. The CDR3 is CATRTGLRETQYF. As DNA, the CDR3 is TGTGCCACCCGGACAGGGTTGCGGGAGACCCAGTACTTC.

The chain is built from TRBV6-2 or TRBV6-3 and TRBJ2-1; 7 bases are a match to TRBD2. CDR1 is MNHEY, CDR2 SVGEGT, per germline. The J segment lost 0 bases and the V segment lost 5 bases, leaving 4 bases of the junction unmatched. The CDR3 contains 15 residues. CDR3 bases: TGTGCCAGCAGTACCGGGGGGAGCTCCTACAATGAGCAGTTCTTC. Its translation: CASSTGGSSYNEQFF.

The chain couples TRBV9 to TRBJ2-1; the match to TRBD2 covers 15 bases. CDR1 and CDR2 from the germline V gene are SGDLS and YYNGEE. J was trimmed by 8 bases and V by 3 bases; bases with no gene match: 3. This CDR3 spans 15 amino acids. In nucleotides, the CDR3 is TGTGCCAGCAGCGGGACTAGCGGGGGGGGATATGAGCAGTTCTTC. It translates to CASSGTSGGGYEQFF.

The rearrangement uses TRBV28 and TRBJ1-6, with 9 bases lining up with TRBD1. Per the germline V gene, CDR1 is MDHEN and CDR2 is SYDVKM. This CDR3 has 15 amino acids. J lost 10 bases, V lost 10 bases, and 14 bases had no gene match. The CDR3 protein is CATSPGTGNLSPLHF. CDR3 DNA sequence: TGTGCCACCTCCCCCGGGACAGGGAATCTCTCACCCCTCCACTTT.

The V gene is TRBV19, the J gene TRBJ1-6; D remains ambiguous. This CDR3 region has 17 residues. CDR1 is LNHDA and CDR2 is SQIVND in the germline V gene (reference sequence). Trimming cost V 7 bases and J 0 bases, with 16 bases left between them. The CDR3 spells CASTSSVRSSYNSPLHF. Here the CDR3 DNA reads TGTGCCAGTACTTCATCGGTACGCTCCTCCTATAATTCACCCCTCCACTTT.

The gene calls are TRBV6-5 and TRBJ1-4, with D possibly being TRBD1 (5 bases). The germline CDR1 and CDR2 sequences are MNHEY and SVGAGI. V shed 9 bases and J shed 4 bases, with 9 bases lying between them. CDR3 length: 12 residues. CDR3 in DNA: TGTGCCAGTACAGGTCTTAATGAAAAACTGTTTTTT. This codes for CASTGLNEKLFF.

This chain connects TRBV6-5 to TRBJ2-1, with D possibly being TRBD2 (7 bases). Per germline, CDR1 MNHEY and CDR2 SVGAGI. Trimming took 6 bases from V and 4 from J, leaving 13 bases between them. CDR3 length: 14 residues. The CDR3 coding sequence is TGTGCCAGCAGCCGGGGGGCGCTTTACAATGAGCAGTTCTTC. Translating it yields CASSRGALYNEQFF.

The chain is built from TRBV2 and TRBJ1-5; D is perhaps TRBD1 (5 bases). V lost 8 bases, J lost 2 bases, and 13 bases lay in between. The germline V gene encodes CDR1 SNHLY and CDR2 FYNNEI. The CDR3 runs to 14 residues. The CDR3 sequence: CASVRDLGNQPQHF. DNA of the CDR3: TGTGCCAGCGTCAGGGATTTGGGCAATCAGCCCCAGCATTTT.

The chain links TRBV27 to TRBJ1-2; 9 bases align to TRBD1. Germline V lookup: CDR1 MNHEY, CDR2 SMNVEV (reference sequence). The CDR3 is 15 residues long. The V gene end was trimmed by 4 bases and the J gene end by 5 bases; junction bases not matched to a gene: 8. CDR3 coding DNA: TGTGCCAGCAGTTCCCCCCGGACAGGGGTGTATGGCTACACCTTC. Translating it yields CASSSPRTGVYGYTF.

This clone was seen more than once but under ten times. The rearrangement uses TRBV7-9 and TRBJ1-2; 7 nucleotides agree with TRBD1. Per germline, CDR1 SEHNR and CDR2 FQNEAQ (reference sequence). This CDR3 region has 17 residues. Trimming cost V 4 bases and J 0 bases; bases outside gene matches: 11. CDR3 region: CASSSWLGTASNYGYTF. CDR3 in DNA: TGTGCCAGCAGCTCCTGGCTGGGGACAGCGTCTAACTATGGCTACACCTTC.

The V gene is TRBV19, the J gene TRBJ2-4; 11 nucleotides match TRBD2. The CDR3 length is 15 residues. CDR1 is LNHDA and CDR2 is SQIVND in the germline V gene (reference sequence). The V segment lost 5 bases and the J segment 6 bases; nucleotides outside the gene matches: 6. CDR3: CASSSSSGGVNIQYF. The CDR3, as DNA: TGTGCCAGTAGTTCGAGTAGCGGGGGGGTAAACATTCAGTACTTC.

In its sample, this clone was seen once. This chain uses TRBV9 with TRBJ1-6, with 10 nucleotides matching TRBD1. Germline V lookup: CDR1 SGDLS, CDR2 YYNGEE. The CDR3 spans 16 residues. V was clipped by 3 bases and J by 12 bases; unmatched bases: 12. In DNA, the CDR3 is TGTGCCAGCAGCGGCCTAGGGACAGGGGACGGAAAACCCCTCCACTTT. Translating gives CASSGLGTGDGKPLHF.

This clone was counted only a few times. In DNA, the CDR3 is TGTGCCAGCAGCCCTCACAGGGGGCTCGTAGCTGGAAACACCATATATTTT. Translation: CASSPHRGLVAGNTIYF. V usage is TRBV5-4 and J usage is TRBJ1-3; 9 positions agree with TRBD1. CDR1 SGHNT and CDR2 YYREEE come from the germline V gene (reference sequence). This CDR3 spans 17 amino acids. J was trimmed by 2 bases and V by 4 bases; bases with no gene match: 10.

This chain connects TRBV4-2 to TRBJ1-4; the match to TRBD1 covers 9 bases. Germline values: CDR1 LGHNA, CDR2 YNFKEQ. The ends lost 4 bases at V and 4 bases at J; junction bases unmatched: 4. The CDR3 runs to 15 residues. This chain's CDR3 is CASSPVGQGNEKLFF. The CDR3 DNA sequence: TGTGCCAGCAGCCCGGTGGGACAGGGTAATGAAAAACTGTTTTTT.